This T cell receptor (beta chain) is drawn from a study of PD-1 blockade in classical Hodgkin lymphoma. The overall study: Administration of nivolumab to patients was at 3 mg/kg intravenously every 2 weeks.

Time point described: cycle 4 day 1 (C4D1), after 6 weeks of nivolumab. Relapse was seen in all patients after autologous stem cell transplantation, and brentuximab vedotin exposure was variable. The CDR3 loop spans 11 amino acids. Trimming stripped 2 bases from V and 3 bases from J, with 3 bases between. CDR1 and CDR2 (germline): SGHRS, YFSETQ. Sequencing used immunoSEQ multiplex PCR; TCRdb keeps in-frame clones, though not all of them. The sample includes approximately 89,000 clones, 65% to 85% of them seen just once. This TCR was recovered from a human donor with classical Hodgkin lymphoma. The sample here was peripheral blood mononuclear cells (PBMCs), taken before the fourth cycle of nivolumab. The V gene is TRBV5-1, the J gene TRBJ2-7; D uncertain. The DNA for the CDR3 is TGCGCCAGCAGCTTTAACTACGAGCAGTACTTC. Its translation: CASSFNYEQYF.